The 16 T cell receptor beta chains presented below share a single source sample, sequenced in a study of blood T cell repertoires in COVID-19 (dated by TCRdb to the early 2020s). The receptor library was made with the immunoSEQ multiplex PCR assay. Drawn from immuneACCESS, this table holds only the in-frame rearrangements with V and J called that TCRdb kept. Clones are partly lost; checked studies trace under half to an unresolved V gene and leave the rest unexplained. The sample table records some 150,000 clones; around four fifths of these occur just once. The ten biggest clones cover 4% of the sample. The material sequenced was peripheral blood. These TCRs come from an elderly woman with acute or convalescent COVID-19.

This clone was seen just once. The chain carries TRBV18 and TRBJ1-2; 8 bases are shared with TRBD1. Germline V gene sequence: CDR1 KGHSH, CDR2 LQKENI. The CDR3 contains 14 residues. Trimming at V came to 3 bases and at J to 8 bases, leaving 8 bases not matched to a gene. The CDR3 DNA sequence: TGTGCCAGCTCACCCCGGACAGGGACGGGAGGCTACACCTTC. Translation gives CASSPRTGTGGYTF.

The chain has TRBV13 and TRBJ2-3; the match to TRBD2 covers 9 bases. This CDR3 is built from 21 residues. V lost 1 base, J lost 2 bases, and 19 bases stayed unmatched. Germline values: CDR1 PRHDT, CDR2 FYEKMQ (reference sequence). The CDR3 spells CASSLAGWVTSGNQNTDTQYF. Here the CDR3 DNA reads TGTGCCAGCAGCTTAGCGGGTTGGGTGACTAGCGGAAACCAAAACACAGATACGCAGTATTTT. Using reference TRBV13 and TRBJ2-3 for the parts outside the CDR3, the full variable domain is AAGVIQSPRHLIKEKRETATLKCYPIPRHDTVYWYQQGPGQDPQFLISFYEKMQSDKGSIPDRFSAQQFSDYHSELNMSSLELGDSALYFCASSLAGWVTSGNQNTDTQYFGPGTRLTVL.

The chain recombines TRBV30 with TRBJ2-3; D is perhaps TRBD2 (5 bases). Trimming shortened V by 1 base and J by 5 bases, and 10 bases separated the two germline ends. CDR1 GTSNPN and CDR2 SVGIG come from the germline V gene (reference sequence). CDR3 size: 13 residues. The CDR3 nucleotides read TGTGCCTGGAGTGGCCGGACTGGAGATACGCAGTATTTT. Translation: CAWSGRTGDTQYF.

V and J are TRBV11-2 and TRBJ2-1; D perhaps matches TRBD2 (5 bases). V was clipped by 3 bases and J by 3 bases, with 6 bases between them. Germline V CDR1 and CDR2: SGHAT, FQNNGV. This CDR3 has 13 amino acids. In DNA form, the CDR3 reads TGTGCCAGCAGCTTCGGGGTCTACAATGAGCAGTTCTTC. Translated, it gives CASSFGVYNEQFF.

The rearrangement joins TRBV10-3 to TRBJ1-1, with a weak D call TRBD1 (6 bases). Deletions cut 4 bases from V and 0 bases from J, with 9 bases between. Germline CDR1 is ENHRY and CDR2 is SYGVKD. The CDR3 spans 14 residues. CDR3 sequence (DNA): TGTGCCATCAGTGTTAGGGGGATGAACACTGAAGCTTTCTTT. Its translation: CAISVRGMNTEAFF.

V is TRBV2 and J is TRBJ2-7; maybe TRBD1 (5 bases). V was cut by 10 bases and J by 5 bases, with 18 bases left in between. Per the germline V gene, CDR1 is SNHLY and CDR2 is FYNNEI. This CDR3 spans 13 amino acids. The CDR3 is CATQGPPYHEQYF. The CDR3 region has the DNA TGTGCCACCCAGGGTCCGCCCTACCACGAGCAGTACTTC.

The chain carries TRBV28 and TRBJ2-2; D is perhaps TRBD1 (6 bases). The germline V and J ends were trimmed by 3 bases and 3 bases, with 8 bases remaining between them. The CDR3 sequence is 14 residues long. Germline V gives CDR1 MDHEN, CDR2 SYDVKM. CDR3: CASSLTGDTGELFF. The CDR3, as DNA: TGTGCCAGCAGTTTGACAGGTGACACCGGGGAGCTGTTTTTT.

The CDR3 sequence is CASSALSGQEGSPLHF. CDR3 in DNA: TGTGCCAGCAGTGCTCTTTCGGGACAGGAGGGTTCACCCCTCCACTTT. The rearrangement uses TRBV9 and TRBJ1-6, with 8 nucleotides matching TRBD1. V lost 5 bases and J lost 9; bases outside the gene matches: 13. The CDR3 length is 16 residues. Per the germline V gene, CDR1 is SGDLS and CDR2 is YYNGEE.

CDR3 nucleotide sequence: TGTGCCAGTAGTATCGGGACAGGGGCTGGCTACACCTTC. This translates into CASSIGTGAGYTF. V and J are TRBV19 and TRBJ1-2, with 10 positions matching TRBD1. Germline lookup yields CDR1 LNHDA and CDR2 SQIVND (reference sequence). The V and J ends lost 3 bases and 7 bases, in that order; junction bases with no gene match: 2. The CDR3 is made up of 13 amino acids.

The J gene is TRBJ1-1, the V gene TRBV5-8; perhaps TRBD1 as D (6 bases). Between the trimmed V and J ends, which lost 2 bases and 5 bases, there was a span of 10 bases. The CDR3 sequence is 13 residues long. CDR1 is SGHTS, CDR2 YDEGEE, per germline. In DNA form, the CDR3 reads TGTGCCAGCAGCTTAACAGGGATTACTGAAGCTTTCTTT. Its protein is CASSLTGITEAFF.

J is TRBJ2-2 and V is TRBV6-4, with D perhaps matching TRBD2 (5 bases). Germline CDR1 reads MRHNA; CDR2 reads SNTAGT. The length of the CDR3 is 17 residues. V lost 0 bases to trimming and J lost 4 bases, with 15 bases between them. CDR3 DNA: TGTGCCAGCAGTGACTCGGGTCAGCCCCGGGGCACCGGGGAGCTGTTTTTT. Translated, it gives CASSDSGQPRGTGELFF.

This clone has a handful of counts. V and J are TRBV7-8 and TRBJ1-1; 7 bases map to TRBD1. Germline V gene sequence: CDR1 SGHVS, CDR2 FQNEAQ. The CDR3 is 15 amino acids. Losses at the gene ends were 1 base for V and 4 bases for J; bases not matched to a gene: 6. CDR3 coding DNA: TGTGCCAGCAGCTTAGGGTGGGCAGGGGGCACTGAAGCTTTCTTT. Its translation: CASSLGWAGGTEAFF.

The CDR3 DNA follows: TGTGCCAGCAGCCCAGTCTCGACTCCAGGGGGGTACGAGCAGTACTTC. Amino acids: CASSPVSTPGGYEQYF. V is TRBV7-8 and J is TRBJ2-7, with D perhaps TRBD1 (7 bases). Germline CDR1 reads SGHVS; CDR2 reads FQNEAQ. The CDR3 totals 16 residues. The V and J ends lost 5 bases and 4 bases respectively, with 21 bases between them.

The CDR3, as DNA: TGTGCCAGCAAACAGGGGGCGTTTGGCTACACCTTC. This codes for CASKQGAFGYTF. The V call is TRBV28, the J call TRBJ1-2; 9 positions agree with TRBD1. CDR3 length: 12 amino acids. Germline-derived CDR1 and CDR2 are MDHEN and SYDVKM. Trimming cost V 7 bases and J 7 bases; bases outside gene matches: 4.

The chain's CDR3 is CASSPRGQGRSYNEQFF. CDR3 DNA sequence: TGCGCCAGCAGCCCCAGAGGACAGGGGCGGTCCTACAATGAGCAGTTCTTC. The chain carries TRBV5-1 and TRBJ2-1; 9 nucleotides agree with TRBD1. With V trimmed by 4 bases and J by 1 base, 9 bases remained unmatched. The CDR3 runs to 17 residues. Germline-derived CDR1 and CDR2 are SGHRS and YFSETQ.

CDR3 in DNA: TGTGCCAGCAGCCAGATGGACAGGGGTCTTAATGGCTACACCTTC. Translation gives CASSQMDRGLNGYTF. The gene calls are TRBV4-2 and TRBJ1-2; 9 bases map to TRBD1. The V gene end was trimmed by 3 bases and the J gene end by 6 bases; junction bases not matched to a gene: 8. CDR1 and CDR2 (germline): LGHNA, YNFKEQ. This CDR3 is built from 15 residues.